This T cell receptor beta chain was identified during a study of blood T cell repertoires in COVID-19. On the study more broadly: Samples of COVID-19 (acute and convalescent) were obtained from the United States, Italy and Spain.

Data came from immunoSEQ multiplex PCR; TCRdb stores just in-frame clones and leaves some out. The table has roughly 200,000 clones, 65% to 90% seen once. This clone was recorded only once. The CDR3 extends over 14 amino acids. Germline loops: CDR1 SGHRS, CDR2 YFSETQ. Trimming took 4 bases from V and 5 from J; bases not matched to a gene: 8. The sample taken for sequencing was PBMCs or T cells enriched from blood (not recorded which). The sequence was obtained from a woman aged 25 to 39 who had been exposed to COVID-19. The V gene is TRBV5-1, the J gene TRBJ1-1; TRBD1 matches at 7 bases. The CDR3 loop reads CASSREGAPTEAFF. CDR3 in DNA: TGCGCCAGCAGCCGCGAGGGGGCTCCAACTGAAGCTTTCTTT.